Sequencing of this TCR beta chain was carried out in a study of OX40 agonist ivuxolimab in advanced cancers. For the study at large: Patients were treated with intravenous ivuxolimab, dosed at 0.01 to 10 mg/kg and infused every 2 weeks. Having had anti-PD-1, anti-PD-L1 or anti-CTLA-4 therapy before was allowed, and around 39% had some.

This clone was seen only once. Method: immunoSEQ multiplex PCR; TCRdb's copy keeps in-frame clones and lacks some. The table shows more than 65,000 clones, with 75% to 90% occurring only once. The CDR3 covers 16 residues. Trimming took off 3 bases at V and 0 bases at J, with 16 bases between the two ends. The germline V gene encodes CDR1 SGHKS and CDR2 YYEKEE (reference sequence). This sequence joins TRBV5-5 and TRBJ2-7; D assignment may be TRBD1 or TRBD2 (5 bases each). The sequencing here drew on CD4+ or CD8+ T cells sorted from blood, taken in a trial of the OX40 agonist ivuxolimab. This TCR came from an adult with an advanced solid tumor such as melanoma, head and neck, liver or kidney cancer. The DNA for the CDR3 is TGTGCCAGCAGCTGGGGCTACGCGGGCGGCTCCTACGAGCAGTACTTC. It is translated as CASSWGYAGGSYEQYF.